These T cell receptor beta chains were read from a single sample in a study of shared clonotypes between healthy human individuals. TCRdb's copy holds only in-frame clones and misses some; the assay was immunoSEQ multiplex PCR. Of millions of clones listed, about 95% were seen once; the top ten hold about 1.1%. The specimen was naive CD8+ T cells sorted from blood. These receptors were obtained from a man aged 18-30 years in good health. CDR3s include the opening cysteine and the closing phenylalanine or tryptophan. Fields, in order: CDR3 protein, CDR3 DNA, D gene, clone size, V gene, J gene. A D gene is named only where the DNA matches it firmly. Clone size, where shown, is once, few, many, or a class for clones that have expanded.

CDR3: CASVTSGTSLDEQFF; DNA: TGTGCCAGCGTAACCTCCGGGACTAGTCTCGATGAGCAGTTCTTC; D: TRBD2; size: NA; V: TRBV5-6; J: TRBJ2-1
CDR3: CARKDAQFNEKLFF; DNA: TGTGCCAGGAAGGACGCCCAATTTAATGAAAAACTGTTTTTT; D: NA; size: NA; V: TRBV2; J: TRBJ1-4
CDR3: CASSLGQGAVGYTF; DNA: TGTGCCAGCAGCTTGGGACAGGGGGCGGTTGGCTACACCTTC; D: TRBD1; size: NA; V: TRBV7-9; J: TRBJ1-2
CDR3: CASSELRTTYNEQFF; DNA: TGTGCCAGCAGTGAACTGAGGACGACCTACAATGAGCAGTTCTTC; D: NA; size: NA; V: TRBV6-1; J: TRBJ2-1
CDR3: CASSTGNPYEQYF; DNA: TGTGCCAGTAGTACGGGTAATCCCTACGAGCAGTACTTC; D: NA; size: NA; V: TRBV19; J: TRBJ2-7
CDR3: CASSWMAGYEQYF; DNA: TGCGCCAGCAGCTGGATGGCCGGGTACGAGCAGTACTTC; D: NA; size: NA; V: TRBV5-1; J: TRBJ2-7
CDR3: CASSLTSGTNYEQYF; DNA: TGTGCCAGCAGTTTGACTAGCGGGACCAACTACGAGCAGTACTTC; D: TRBD2; size: NA; V: TRBV27; J: TRBJ2-7
CDR3: CASSGEAGGGGYTF; DNA: TGTGCCAGCAGTGGGGAGGCGGGGGGTGGTGGCTACACCTTC; D: NA; size: NA; V: TRBV6-4; J: TRBJ1-2
CDR3: CASSQPSGGTDTQYF; DNA: TGCGCCAGCAGCCAGCCTAGCGGGGGCACAGATACGCAGTATTTT; D: TRBD2; size: once; V: TRBV4-1; J: TRBJ2-3
CDR3: CSVDDLGTGHQETQYF; DNA: TGCAGCGTTGATGACCTCGGGACAGGCCACCAAGAGACCCAGTACTTC; D: TRBD1; size: NA; V: TRBV29-1; J: TRBJ2-5
CDR3: CASSLEGPGETQYF; DNA: TGTGCCAGCAGCTTGGAGGGGCCCGGGGAGACCCAGTACTTC; D: NA; size: NA; V: TRBV5-6; J: TRBJ2-5
CDR3: CASTLSGGLGAEAFF; DNA: TGTGCCAGCACTCTATCGGGGGGACTTGGGGCTGAAGCTTTCTTT; D: NA; size: NA; V: TRBV27; J: TRBJ1-1
CDR3: CAWNSGQGGTQYF; DNA: TGTGCCTGGAATTCAGGACAGGGGGGGACCCAGTACTTC; D: TRBD1; size: NA; V: TRBV30; J: TRBJ2-5
CDR3: CASSFSPGTGDQPQHF; DNA: TGCGCCAGCAGCTTCTCCCCCGGGACAGGGGATCAGCCCCAGCATTTT; D: TRBD1; size: NA; V: TRBV4-1; J: TRBJ1-5
CDR3: CASSSVLGVFGGELFF; DNA: TGTGCCAGTAGTTCGGTATTGGGGGTTTTTGGCGGGGAGCTGTTTTTT; D: NA; size: NA; V: TRBV19; J: TRBJ2-2
CDR3: CASKVDWETEAFF; DNA: TGTGCCAGCAAGGTGGATTGGGAAACTGAAGCTTTCTTT; D: NA; size: NA; V: TRBV6-5; J: TRBJ1-1
CDR3: CASSSNTGELFF; DNA: TGTGCCAGCAGTTCTAACACCGGGGAGCTGTTTTTT; D: NA; size: NA; V: TRBV6-1; J: TRBJ2-2
CDR3: CAISDGSNQPQHF; DNA: TGTGCCATCTCGGACGGTAGCAATCAGCCCCAGCATTTT; D: NA; size: NA; V: TRBV2; J: TRBJ1-5
CDR3: CASSGWTSGSTDTQYF; DNA: TGTGCCAGCAGCGGCTGGACTAGCGGAAGCACAGATACGCAGTATTTT; D: TRBD2; size: once; V: TRBV7-9; J: TRBJ2-3
CDR3: CASRQGLNTEAFF; DNA: TGCGCCAGTCGACAGGGATTAAACACTGAAGCTTTCTTT; D: TRBD1; size: NA; V: TRBV5-1; J: TRBJ1-1
CDR3: CASSLETDTEAFF; DNA: TGTGCCAGCAGCTTAGAGACGGACACTGAAGCTTTCTTT; D: NA; size: NA; V: TRBV7-6; J: TRBJ1-1
CDR3: CASSVEAGEGTGNTIYF; DNA: TGTGCCAGCAGCGTAGAGGCAGGGGAAGGAACTGGAAACACCATATATTTT; D: NA; size: NA; V: TRBV9; J: TRBJ1-3
CDR3: CSVEPDSENSGANVLTF; DNA: TGCAGCGTTGAGCCGGACTCCGAAAACTCTGGGGCCAACGTCCTGACTTTC; D: NA; size: NA; V: TRBV29-1; J: TRBJ2-6
CDR3: CASSLIGLAGDEQFF; DNA: TGTGCCAGCAGCTTAATCGGACTAGCGGGAGATGAGCAGTTCTTC; D: TRBD2; size: NA; V: TRBV11-2; J: TRBJ2-1
CDR3: CASSLESLEQYF; DNA: TGTGCCAGCAGCTTAGAATCGCTAGAGCAGTACTTC; D: NA; size: NA; V: TRBV7-9; J: TRBJ2-7
CDR3: CASSLGRGNSPLHF; DNA: TGTGCCAGCAGCTTAGGGCGGGGAAATTCACCCCTCCACTTT; D: NA; size: NA; V: TRBV11-2; J: TRBJ1-6